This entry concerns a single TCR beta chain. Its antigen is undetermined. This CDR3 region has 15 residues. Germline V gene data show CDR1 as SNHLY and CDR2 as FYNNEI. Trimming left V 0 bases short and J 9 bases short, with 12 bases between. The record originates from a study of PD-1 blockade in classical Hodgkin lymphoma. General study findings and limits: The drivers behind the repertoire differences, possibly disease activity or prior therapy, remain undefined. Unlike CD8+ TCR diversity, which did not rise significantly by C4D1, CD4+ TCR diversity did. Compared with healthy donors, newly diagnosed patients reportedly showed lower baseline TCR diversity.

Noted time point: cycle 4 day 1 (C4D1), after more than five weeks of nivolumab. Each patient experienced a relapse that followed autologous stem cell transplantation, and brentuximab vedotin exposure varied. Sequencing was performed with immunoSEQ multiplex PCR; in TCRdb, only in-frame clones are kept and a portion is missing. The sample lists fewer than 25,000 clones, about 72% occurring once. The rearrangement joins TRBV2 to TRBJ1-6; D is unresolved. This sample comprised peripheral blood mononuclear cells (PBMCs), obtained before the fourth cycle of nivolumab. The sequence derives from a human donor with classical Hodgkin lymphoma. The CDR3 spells CASSEANGFSSPLHF. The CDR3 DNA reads TGTGCCAGCAGTGAAGCAAACGGCTTTAGTTCACCCCTCCACTTT.